The clone carrying this T cell receptor (beta chain) showed up many times. Its specificity is not known. RNA transcripts served as template for amplifying TCR beta CDR3 sequences. After a first-round RT-PCR with HTBI primers, a second-round multiplex PCR was run. TCRdb re-called the multiplex PCR reads through MiXCR, storing one row per CDR3 protein. The sample consists of over 150,000 distinct CDR3 sequences, 30% to 45% of them appearing once. Germline V lookup: CDR1 MDHEN, CDR2 SYDVKM. The ends were cut back, 1 base at V and 2 bases at J, with 8 bases in the middle. CDR3 length: 14 residues. Ophthalmopathy donors were characterized by moderate-to-severe activity, CAS of at least 3, NOSPECS of at least 4, and duration under 3 months. The authors used Ficoll-Paque density gradient centrifugation to separate PBMCs. The input was more than 8 ml of fresh peripheral blood. This sample was taken from a study of Graves' ophthalmopathy and Graves' hyperthyroidism. Whole-study context: Peripheral blood samples were taken at initial diagnosis, before any treatment. Study outcomes and limitations: Blood also carried most expanded thyroid clonotypes exceeding 0.001 frequency.

The rearrangement uses TRBV28 and TRBJ1-2; D is possibly TRBD1 (5 bases). This TCR was recovered from a woman aged 40 to 50 with Graves' ophthalmopathy. The sample taken for sequencing was peripheral blood. The CDR3: CASSLFSGNYGYTF. The CDR3 DNA reads as TGTGCCAGCAGTTTATTTTCAGGGAACTATGGCTACACCTTC.